This entry lists 2 T cell receptor beta chains sequenced from one sample in a study of blood T cell repertoires in COVID-19. The assay was immunoSEQ multiplex PCR, and TCRdb's table has in-frame clones only and misses some. The data hold around 460,000 clones, with about 87% observed a single time. Sequencing was done on a sample of peripheral blood. The origin of the receptors is a man younger than 35 with COVID-19, enrolled during active disease.

Here the CDR3 DNA reads TGTGCCAGCAGTAAGCAGGACTATGGCTACACCTTC. Amino acid sequence: CASSKQDYGYTF. This rearrangement joins TRBV6-5 to TRBJ1-2; D is undetermined. This CDR3 is 12 amino acids long. Germline CDR1 MNHEY, CDR2 SVGAGI. V lost 5 bases to trimming and J lost 3 bases, with 7 bases between them.

The V gene is TRBV20-1, the J gene TRBJ2-7, with D perhaps TRBD1 (7 bases). This CDR3 comprises 15 residues. The germline V gene encodes CDR1 DFQATT and CDR2 SNEGSKA (reference sequence). Trimming cost V 3 bases and J 4 bases, with 19 bases left between them. The CDR3 nucleotides read TGCAGTGCTAGTAGGGGGCCTTCTAGCGCGTACGAGCAGTACTTC. Its translation: CSASRGPSSAYEQYF.